The entry that follows covers one TCR beta chain sequence. Antigen: not known. These data belong to a study of blood T cells in healthy people across ages. Combining a sample-barcoded 5' primer with a J-beta primer mix, a second PCR ran for 7 to 11 cycles. TCRdb recomputed calls from the 5' RACE reads with MiXCR, one row per CDR3 protein. The sample comprises fewer than 1.5 million distinct CDR3 sequences, about 43% of which are singletons, and 7.9% rests with the top ten. The germline V gene has CDR1 MNHEY and CDR2 SMNVEV (reference sequence). The V segment lost 5 bases and the J segment 0 bases; nucleotides outside the gene matches: 9. CDR3 size: 17 residues. Study-wide results and caveats: Strong correlation existed between TCR beta diversity and naive T cell percentage.

The sequenced sample consisted of blood. The receptor comes from a woman in her late teens or twenties in good health. The chain is built from TRBV27 and TRBJ2-1; 8 nucleotides match TRBD1. CDR3 DNA sequence: TGTGCCAGCAGTCCATCGGGGACAGGTGCCTCCTACAATGAGCAGTTCTTC. Translated, it gives CASSPSGTGASYNEQFF.